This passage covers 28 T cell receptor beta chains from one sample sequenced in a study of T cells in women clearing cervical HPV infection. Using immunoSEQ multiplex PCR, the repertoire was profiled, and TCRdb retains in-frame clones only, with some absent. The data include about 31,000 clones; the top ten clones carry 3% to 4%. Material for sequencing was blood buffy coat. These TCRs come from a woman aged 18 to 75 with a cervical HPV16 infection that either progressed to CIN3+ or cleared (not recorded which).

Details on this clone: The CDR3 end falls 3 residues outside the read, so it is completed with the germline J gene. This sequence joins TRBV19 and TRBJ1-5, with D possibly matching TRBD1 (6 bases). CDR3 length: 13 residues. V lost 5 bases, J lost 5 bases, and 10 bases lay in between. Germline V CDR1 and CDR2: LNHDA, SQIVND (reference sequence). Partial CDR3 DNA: TGTGCCAGTAGTTACAGGGATGATCAGCCC. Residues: CASSYRDDQP. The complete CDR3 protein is CASSYRDDQPQHF.

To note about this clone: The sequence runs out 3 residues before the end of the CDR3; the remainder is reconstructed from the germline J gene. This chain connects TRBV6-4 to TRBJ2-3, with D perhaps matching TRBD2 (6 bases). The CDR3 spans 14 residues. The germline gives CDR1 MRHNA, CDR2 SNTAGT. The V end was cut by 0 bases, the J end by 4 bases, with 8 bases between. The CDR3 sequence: CASSDSAGSDTQYF. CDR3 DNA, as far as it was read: TGTGCCAGCAGTGACTCGGCGGGGTCAGATACG.

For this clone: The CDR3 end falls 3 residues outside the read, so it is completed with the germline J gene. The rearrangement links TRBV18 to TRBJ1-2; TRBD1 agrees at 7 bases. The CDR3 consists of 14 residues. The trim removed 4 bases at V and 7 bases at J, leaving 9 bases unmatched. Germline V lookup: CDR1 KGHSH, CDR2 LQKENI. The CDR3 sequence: CASSRLGDSGGYTF. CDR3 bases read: TGTGCCAGCTCACGCCTCGGGGACAGCGGTGGC.

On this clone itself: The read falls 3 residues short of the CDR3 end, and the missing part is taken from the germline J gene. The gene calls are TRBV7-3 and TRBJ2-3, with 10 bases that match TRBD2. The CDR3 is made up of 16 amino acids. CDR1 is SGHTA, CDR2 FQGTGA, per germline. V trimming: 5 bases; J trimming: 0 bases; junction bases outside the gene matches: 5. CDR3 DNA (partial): TGTGCCAGCAGCCGCGGGACTAGCGTCAGCACAGATACG. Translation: CASSRGTSVSTDT. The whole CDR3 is CASSRGTSVSTDTQYF. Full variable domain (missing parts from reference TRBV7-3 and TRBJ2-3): GAGVSQTPSNKVTEKGKYVELRCDPISGHTALYWYRQSLGQGPEFLIYFQGTGAADDSGLPNDRFFAVRPEGSVSTLKIQRTERGDSAVYLCASSRGTSVSTDTQYFGPGTRLTVL.

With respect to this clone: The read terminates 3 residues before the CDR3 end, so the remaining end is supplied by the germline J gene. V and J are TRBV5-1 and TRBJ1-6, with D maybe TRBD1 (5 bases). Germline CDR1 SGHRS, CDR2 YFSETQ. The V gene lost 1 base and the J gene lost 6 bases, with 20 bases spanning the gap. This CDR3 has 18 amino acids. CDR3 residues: CASSLMTRGANINSPLHF. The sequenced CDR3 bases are TGCGCCAGCAGCTTGATGACGCGGGGCGCTAATATTAATTCACCC.

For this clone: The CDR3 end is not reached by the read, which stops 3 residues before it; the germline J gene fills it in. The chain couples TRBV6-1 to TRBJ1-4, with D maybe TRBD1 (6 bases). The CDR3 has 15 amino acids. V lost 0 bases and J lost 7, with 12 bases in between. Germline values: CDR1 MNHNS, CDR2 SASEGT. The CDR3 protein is CASSEAQGRAEKLFF. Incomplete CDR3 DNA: TGTGCCAGCAGTGAAGCCCAGGGGCGGGCTGAAAAA.

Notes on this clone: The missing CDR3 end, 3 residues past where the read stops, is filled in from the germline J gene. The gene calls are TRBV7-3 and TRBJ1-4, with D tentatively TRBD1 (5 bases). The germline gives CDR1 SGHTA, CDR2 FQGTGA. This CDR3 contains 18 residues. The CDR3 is CASSLTSGRHSGANVLFF. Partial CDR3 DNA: TGTGCCAGCAGCTTAACCTCCGGGAGGCACTCTGGGGCCAACGTA.

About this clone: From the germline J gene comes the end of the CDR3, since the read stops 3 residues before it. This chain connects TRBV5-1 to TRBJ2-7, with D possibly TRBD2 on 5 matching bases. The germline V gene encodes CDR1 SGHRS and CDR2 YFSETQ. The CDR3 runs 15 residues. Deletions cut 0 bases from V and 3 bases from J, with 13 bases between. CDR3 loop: CASSLEGPGFYEQYF. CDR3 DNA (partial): TGCGCCAGCAGCTTGGAAGGGCCGGGGTTCTACGAG.

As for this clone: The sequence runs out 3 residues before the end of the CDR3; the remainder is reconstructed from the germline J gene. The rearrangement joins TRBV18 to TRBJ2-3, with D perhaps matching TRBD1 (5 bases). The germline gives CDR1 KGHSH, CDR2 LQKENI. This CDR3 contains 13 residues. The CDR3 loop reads CASSQGVTETQYF. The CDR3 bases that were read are TGTGCCAGCTCACAAGGGGTAACTGAGACG.

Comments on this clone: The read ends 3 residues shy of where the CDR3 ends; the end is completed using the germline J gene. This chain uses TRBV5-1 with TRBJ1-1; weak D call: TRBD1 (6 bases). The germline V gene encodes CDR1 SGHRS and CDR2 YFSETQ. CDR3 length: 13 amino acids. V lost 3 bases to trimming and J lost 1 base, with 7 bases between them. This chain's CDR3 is CASSSGQNTEAFF. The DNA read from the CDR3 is TGCGCCAGCAGCTCGGGACAGAACACTGAA.

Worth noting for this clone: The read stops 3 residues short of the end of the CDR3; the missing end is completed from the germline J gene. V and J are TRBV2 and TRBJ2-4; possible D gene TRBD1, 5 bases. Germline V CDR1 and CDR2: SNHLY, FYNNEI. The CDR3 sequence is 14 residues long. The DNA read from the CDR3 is TGTGCCAGCAGTGAATCACAGGCCTCATATGGT. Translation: CASSESQASYG. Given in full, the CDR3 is CASSESQASYGQYF.

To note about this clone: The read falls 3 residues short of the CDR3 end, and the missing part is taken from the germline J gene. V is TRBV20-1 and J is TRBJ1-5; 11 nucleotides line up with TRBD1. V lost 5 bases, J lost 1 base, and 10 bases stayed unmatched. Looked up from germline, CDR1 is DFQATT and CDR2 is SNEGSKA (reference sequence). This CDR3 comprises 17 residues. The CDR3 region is CSAGMGQGDISNQPQHF. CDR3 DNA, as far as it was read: TGCAGTGCTGGAATGGGACAGGGGGACATAAGCAATCAGCCC.

Here the CDR3 reads CASSPNREETQYF. CDR3 DNA, as far as it was read: TGTGCCAGCTCACCAAACAGGGAGGAGACG. The rearrangement joins TRBV18 to TRBJ2-3; D possibly matches TRBD1 or TRBD2 (6 bases each). Read sequence stops 3 residues before the CDR3 end, and the germline J gene provides the missing end. The germline gives CDR1 KGHSH, CDR2 LQKENI. CDR3 length: 13 amino acids.

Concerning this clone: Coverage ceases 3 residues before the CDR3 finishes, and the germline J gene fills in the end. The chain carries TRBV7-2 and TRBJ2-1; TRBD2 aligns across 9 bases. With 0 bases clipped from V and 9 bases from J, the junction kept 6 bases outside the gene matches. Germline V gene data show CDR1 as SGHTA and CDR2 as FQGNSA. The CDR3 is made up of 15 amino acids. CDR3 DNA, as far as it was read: TGTGCCAGCAGCTTAGCGGGCGGGGGGGTCGGTGAG. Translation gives CASSLAGGGVGE. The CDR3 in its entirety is CASSLAGGGVGEQFF.

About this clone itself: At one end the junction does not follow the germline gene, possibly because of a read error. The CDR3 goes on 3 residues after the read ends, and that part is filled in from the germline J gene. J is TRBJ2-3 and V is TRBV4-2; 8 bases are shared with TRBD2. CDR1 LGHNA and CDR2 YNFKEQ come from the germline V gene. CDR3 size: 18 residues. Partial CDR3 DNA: TGTGCCAGCATCCAAGATTTTCTCGGCGGGGGGTTTTCAGATACG. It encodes CASIQDFLGGGFSDT. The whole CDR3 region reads CASIQDFLGGGFSDTQYF.

Incomplete CDR3 DNA: TGTGCCAGCAGTGATGGTCTTAGTACG. This encodes CASSDGLST. The full CDR3 protein reads CASSDGLSTQYF. The rearrangement links TRBV25-1 to TRBJ2-3; D gene uncertain. The read finishes 3 residues shy of the CDR3 end, and the germline J gene is used to complete it. From germline, CDR1 is MGHDK and CDR2 SYGVNS. Trimming pared 3 bases from V and 8 bases from J, leaving 9 bases between. This CDR3 region has 12 residues.

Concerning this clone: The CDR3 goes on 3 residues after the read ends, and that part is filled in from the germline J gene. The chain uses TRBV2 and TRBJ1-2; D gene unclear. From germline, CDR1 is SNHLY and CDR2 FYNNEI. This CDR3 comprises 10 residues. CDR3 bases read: TGTGCCAGCGGTAGTTACGAC. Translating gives CASGSYD. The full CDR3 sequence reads CASGSYDYTF.

CDR3 loop: CASSNQQVNTEAFF. The DNA read from the CDR3 is TGCGCCAGCAGCAATCAACAGGTGAACACTGAA. The chain recombines TRBV5-1 with TRBJ1-1; a weak D match, TRBD1 (5 bases). The read stops 3 residues short of the end of the CDR3; the missing end is completed from the germline J gene. Germline V gene lookup returns CDR1 SGHRS and CDR2 YFSETQ. The CDR3 covers 14 residues. V gave up 4 bases and J gave up 0 bases, with 10 bases separating them.

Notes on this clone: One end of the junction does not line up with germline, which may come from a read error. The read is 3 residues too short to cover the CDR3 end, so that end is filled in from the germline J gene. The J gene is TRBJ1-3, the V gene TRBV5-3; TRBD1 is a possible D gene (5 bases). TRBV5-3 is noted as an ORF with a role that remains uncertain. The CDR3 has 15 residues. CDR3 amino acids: CARSRGRDSGNTIYF. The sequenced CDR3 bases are TGTGCCAGAAGCCGAGGACGGGACTCTGGAAACACT.

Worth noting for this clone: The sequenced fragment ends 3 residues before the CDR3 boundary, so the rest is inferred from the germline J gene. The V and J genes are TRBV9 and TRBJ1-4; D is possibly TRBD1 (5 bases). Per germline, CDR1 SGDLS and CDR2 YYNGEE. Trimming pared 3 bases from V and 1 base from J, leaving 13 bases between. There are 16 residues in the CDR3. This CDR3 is CASSAHSRGTNEKLFF. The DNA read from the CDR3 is TGTGCCAGCAGCGCCCATTCTAGGGGAACTAATGAAAAA.

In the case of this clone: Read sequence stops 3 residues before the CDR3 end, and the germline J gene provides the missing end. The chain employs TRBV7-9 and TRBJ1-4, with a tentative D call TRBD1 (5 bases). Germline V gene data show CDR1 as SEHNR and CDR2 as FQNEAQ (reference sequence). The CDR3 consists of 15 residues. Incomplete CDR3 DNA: TGTGCCAGCAGCTCGGAGACAGTGAGTTATTCACCA. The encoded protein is CASSSETVSYSP. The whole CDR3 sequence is CASSSETVSYSPLFF.

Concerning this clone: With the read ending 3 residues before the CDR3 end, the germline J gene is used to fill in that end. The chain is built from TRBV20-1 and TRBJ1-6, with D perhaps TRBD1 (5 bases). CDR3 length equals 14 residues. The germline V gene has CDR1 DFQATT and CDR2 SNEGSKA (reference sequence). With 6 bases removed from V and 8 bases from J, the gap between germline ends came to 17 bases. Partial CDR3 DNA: TGCAGTGCCAACCCCCTGCAGGGCGATTCACCC. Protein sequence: CSANPLQGDSP. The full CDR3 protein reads CSANPLQGDSPLHF.

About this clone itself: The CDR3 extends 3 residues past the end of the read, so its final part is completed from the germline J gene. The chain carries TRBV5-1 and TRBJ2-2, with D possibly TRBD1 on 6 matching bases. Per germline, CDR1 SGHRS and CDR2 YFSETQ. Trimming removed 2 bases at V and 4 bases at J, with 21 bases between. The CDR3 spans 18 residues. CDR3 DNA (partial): TGCGCCAGCAGCTTACCTACAGGGCTCGGCCCTGGCACCGGGGAG. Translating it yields CASSLPTGLGPGTGE. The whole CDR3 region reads CASSLPTGLGPGTGELFF.

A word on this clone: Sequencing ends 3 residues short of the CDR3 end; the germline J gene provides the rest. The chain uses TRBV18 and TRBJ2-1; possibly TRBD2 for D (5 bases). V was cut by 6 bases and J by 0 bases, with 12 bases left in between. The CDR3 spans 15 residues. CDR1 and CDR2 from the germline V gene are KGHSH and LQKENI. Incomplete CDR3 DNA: TGTGCCAGCTCGCCCGATACTAGCTCCTACAATGAG. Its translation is CASSPDTSSYNE. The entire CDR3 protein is CASSPDTSSYNEQFF.

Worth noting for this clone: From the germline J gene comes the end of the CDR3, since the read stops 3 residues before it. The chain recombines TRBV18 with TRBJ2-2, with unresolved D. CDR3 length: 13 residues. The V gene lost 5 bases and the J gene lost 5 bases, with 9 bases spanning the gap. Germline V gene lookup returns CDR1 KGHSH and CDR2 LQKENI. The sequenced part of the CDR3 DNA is TGTGCCAGCTCATCGACTCCTACCGGGGAG. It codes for CASSSTPTGE. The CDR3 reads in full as CASSSTPTGELFF.

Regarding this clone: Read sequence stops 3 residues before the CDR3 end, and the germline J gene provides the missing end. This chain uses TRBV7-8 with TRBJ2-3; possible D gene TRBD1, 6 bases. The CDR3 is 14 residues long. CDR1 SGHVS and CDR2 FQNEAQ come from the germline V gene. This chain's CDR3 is CASSLQTGNQPQYF. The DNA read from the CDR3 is TGTGCCAGCAGCCTCCAGACAGGTAATCAGCCG.

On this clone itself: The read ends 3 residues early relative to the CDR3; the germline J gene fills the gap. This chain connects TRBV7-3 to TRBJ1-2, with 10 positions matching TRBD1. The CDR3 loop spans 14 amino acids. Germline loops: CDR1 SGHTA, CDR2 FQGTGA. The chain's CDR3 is CASSLTTGGFAYTF. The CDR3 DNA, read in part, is TGTGCCAGCAGCTTAACGACAGGGGGCTTTGCC.

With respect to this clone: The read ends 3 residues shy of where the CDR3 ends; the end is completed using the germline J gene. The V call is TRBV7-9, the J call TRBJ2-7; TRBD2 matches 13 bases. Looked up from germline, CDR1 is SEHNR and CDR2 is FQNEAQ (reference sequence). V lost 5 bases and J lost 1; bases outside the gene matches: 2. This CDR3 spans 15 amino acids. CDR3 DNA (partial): TGTGCCAGCAGCAGACTAGCGGGGGGTTCCTACGAG. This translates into CASSRLAGGSYE. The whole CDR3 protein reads CASSRLAGGSYEQYF.